Following are 12 T cell receptor beta chains from one sample sequenced in a study of blood T cells in healthy people across ages. Together with a sample-barcoded 5' primer, a J-beta primer mix was included in a second PCR lasting roughly 6 to 12 cycles. TCRdb used MiXCR to reprocess the 5' RACE reads, holding one entry per CDR3 protein. The data contain about 840,000 distinct CDR3 sequences, almost 30% of them seen just once; the ten biggest clones take up 10%. These data were also filed under a second study, of T cells of mothers and their children.

The source material was blood. The receptors were sampled from a woman aged 40 to 49 in good health.

This clonotype was recorded a few times. This chain joins TRBV6-5 and TRBJ1-1; D not resolved. The CDR3 totals 14 residues. Deletions cut 8 bases from V and 4 bases from J, with 17 bases between. Germline CDR1 MNHEY, CDR2 SVGAGI. The CDR3 DNA is TGTGCCAGCCGCGACTTGGCCCTCCTCACTGAAGCTTTCTTT. It codes for CASRDLALLTEAFF.

Points on this clonotype: A much more abundant neighbour one base away suggests this may be a read error. The rearrangement joins TRBV28 to TRBJ2-1, with 7 nucleotides matching TRBD1. This CDR3 contains 14 residues. Germline V gives CDR1 MDHEN, CDR2 SYDVKM. Trimming removed 7 bases from V and 3 bases from J; junction bases left unmatched: 6. In DNA, the CDR3 is TGTGCCAGCATCGGACAGGTGTACTACAATGAGCAGTTCTTC. It encodes CASIGQVYYNEQFF.

This clonotype was seen only a few times. The V call is TRBV7-9, the J call TRBJ2-5; D might be TRBD1 (6 bases). Germline CDR1 is SEHNR and CDR2 is FQNEAQ (reference sequence). CDR3 length: 15 residues. Between the trimmed V and J ends, which lost 1 base and 5 bases, there was a span of 14 bases. The CDR3: CASSLGTGSIETQYF. The CDR3 DNA follows: TGTGCCAGCAGCTTAGGAACAGGGAGTATCGAGACCCAGTACTTC.

The chain combines TRBV20-1 with TRBJ2-3; a possible D gene is TRBD2 (5 bases). V was pared by 6 bases and J by 3 bases, with 13 bases between. Germline-derived CDR1 and CDR2 are DFQATT and SNEGSKA (reference sequence). The CDR3 length is 13 residues. Here the CDR3 reads CSAGEGWTDTQYF. The CDR3 DNA sequence: TGCAGTGCGGGAGAGGGTTGGACAGATACGCAGTATTTT.

The V call is TRBV5-6, the J call TRBJ1-1; 7 bases agree with TRBD1. The CDR3 runs to 16 residues. The V segment lost 3 bases and the J segment 5 bases; nucleotides outside the gene matches: 13. In germline, CDR1 is SGHDT, CDR2 YYEEEE. This CDR3 is CASSSLDGRGGTEAFF. The CDR3 DNA sequence: TGTGCCAGCAGCTCCTTGGACGGCAGGGGGGGGACTGAAGCTTTCTTT.

This clonotype was detected many times. The rearrangement joins TRBV5-1 to TRBJ2-7; 11 bases align to TRBD1. Germline values: CDR1 SGHRS, CDR2 YFSETQ. With 4 bases clipped from V and 4 bases from J, the junction kept 7 bases outside the gene matches. The CDR3 length is 15 residues. The CDR3 DNA reads as TGCGCCAGCAGCCGGGGACAGGGGGAGAAATACGAGCAGTACTTC. Its protein product is CASSRGQGEKYEQYF.

Written as DNA, the CDR3 is TGTGCCAGCGCCACAGGACCCAATCAGCCCCAGCATTTT. Translating gives CASATGPNQPQHF. The genes are TRBV7-3 and TRBJ1-5; D might be TRBD1 (5 bases). The V end was cut by 8 bases, the J end by 3 bases, with 11 bases between. Per germline, CDR1 SGHTA and CDR2 FQGTGA. This CDR3 spans 13 amino acids.

The table lists this clonotype with many counts. The chain joins TRBV3-1 to TRBJ1-2; 7 bases map to TRBD1. Germline assignment: CDR1 LGHDT and CDR2 YNNKEL (reference sequence). CDR3 length: 15 residues. The ends lost 4 bases at V and 3 bases at J; junction bases unmatched: 8. CDR3 DNA: TGTGCCAGCAGCCTAGCGACAGGGTCTGACTATGGCTACACCTTC. Amino acid sequence: CASSLATGSDYGYTF.

On this clonotype: The junction departs from the called germline gene at one end, perhaps through a read error. CDR3 nucleotides: TGTGCCAGCGGTTTCGGGGGAAACACCATATATTTT. The encoded protein is CASGFGGNTIYF. The rearrangement joins TRBV27 to TRBJ1-3, with no clear D. The CDR3 length is 12 residues. Germline V gives CDR1 MNHEY, CDR2 SMNVEV (reference sequence).

This clonotype was observed at least ten times. The genes are TRBV5-1 and TRBJ2-2; D perhaps matches TRBD1 (5 bases). CDR3 length: 17 amino acids. Trimming took 4 bases from V and 1 from J, leaving 17 bases between them. Germline-derived CDR1 and CDR2 are SGHRS and YFSETQ. This CDR3 is CASSSGDGAQNTGELFF. CDR3 DNA sequence: TGCGCCAGCAGCAGTGGTGATGGGGCACAGAACACCGGGGAGCTGTTTTTT.

The gene calls are TRBV12-3 or TRBV12-4 and TRBJ2-3; no firm D call. The CDR3 is 11 amino acids. Trimming pared 6 bases from V and 6 bases from J, leaving 7 bases between. DNA for the CDR3: TGTGCCAGCAGGGCAGCGGATACGCAGTATTTT. It codes for CASRAADTQYF.

The chain joins TRBV10-3 to TRBJ2-1; 8 bases agree with TRBD1. The V and J ends lost 6 bases and 8 bases, in that order; junction bases with no gene match: 3. Germline CDR1 and CDR2: ENHRY and SYGVKD. This CDR3 contains 12 residues. DNA of the CDR3: TGTGCCATCAGCACACAGGGGGATGAGCAGTTCTTC. Translated, it gives CAISTQGDEQFF.